The rows below give T cell receptor beta chains drawn from one sample of a study of OX40 agonist ivuxolimab in advanced cancers. Clones were sequenced by immunoSEQ multiplex PCR, and TCRdb holds only the in-frame ones, with some missing. The sample carries approximately 52,000 clones, about 86% recorded once. The sample was CD4+ or CD8+ T cells sorted from blood, taken in a trial of the OX40 agonist ivuxolimab. The receptors shown here come from an adult with an advanced solid tumor such as melanoma, head and neck, liver or kidney cancer. Each CDR3 is given with its conserved first and last residue. Fields, in order: CDR3 protein, CDR3 DNA, J gene, D gene, clone size, V gene. D genes are given only for firm matches. Expanded clones are given a class, and other clones once, few, many or no size at all.

CDR3aa: CASSMDSVSREKLFF
CDR3nt: TGTGCCAGCAGCATGGACAGTGTTTCGAGGGAAAAACTGTTTTTT
j_gene: TRBJ1-4
d_gene: .
abundance: .
v_gene: TRBV13

CDR3aa: CASSLGTAPSYEQYF
CDR3nt: TGTGCCAGCAGCTTAGGGACAGCGCCTTCCTACGAGCAGTACTTC
j_gene: TRBJ2-7
d_gene: .
abundance: .
v_gene: TRBV7-8

CDR3aa: CASSYGSNTEAFF
CDR3nt: TGTGCCAGCAGTTACGGATCGAACACTGAAGCTTTCTTT
j_gene: TRBJ1-1
d_gene: .
abundance: .
v_gene: TRBV6-6

CDR3aa: CASSLLFSTGELFF
CDR3nt: TGTGCCAGCAGCTTGCTCTTTTCCACCGGGGAGCTGTTTTTT
j_gene: TRBJ2-2
d_gene: .
abundance: .
v_gene: TRBV5-4

CDR3aa: CASSLVIGHGEQYF
CDR3nt: TGTGCCAGCAGCTTGGTAATTGGACACGGCGAGCAGTACTTC
j_gene: TRBJ2-7
d_gene: .
abundance: .
v_gene: TRBV5-4

CDR3aa: CASSRNGQVNTGELFF
CDR3nt: TGTGCCAGCAGCCGTAATGGACAGGTTAACACCGGGGAGCTGTTTTTT
j_gene: TRBJ2-2
d_gene: TRBD1
abundance: .
v_gene: TRBV5-8

CDR3aa: CASSLGTGRQPQHF
CDR3nt: TGTGCCAGCAGCTTGGGGACAGGGCGCCAGCCCCAGCATTTT
j_gene: TRBJ1-5
d_gene: TRBD1
abundance: .
v_gene: TRBV5-4

CDR3aa: CASSLPDSRTYGYTF
CDR3nt: TGTGCCAGCAGCTTACCGGACAGCCGGACCTATGGCTACACCTTC
j_gene: TRBJ1-2
d_gene: .
abundance: few
v_gene: TRBV7-3

CDR3aa: CASSYSESTGELFF
CDR3nt: TGTGCCAGCAGTTACTCTGAGAGCACCGGGGAGCTGTTTTTT
j_gene: TRBJ2-2
d_gene: .
abundance: .
v_gene: TRBV6-6

CDR3aa: CASSPEPGLGSHNEQFF
CDR3nt: TGTGCCAGCAGTCCAGAGCCTGGGTTGGGCTCCCACAATGAGCAGTTCTTC
j_gene: TRBJ2-1
d_gene: .
abundance: .
v_gene: TRBV11-2

CDR3aa: CASSVYLYNEQFF
CDR3nt: TGTGCCAGCAGCGTATACTTATACAATGAGCAGTTCTTC
j_gene: TRBJ2-1
d_gene: .
abundance: .
v_gene: TRBV9

CDR3aa: CASSLGSIPGEQYF
CDR3nt: TGCGCCAGCAGCTTGGGATCAATACCTGGTGAGCAGTACTTC
j_gene: TRBJ2-7
d_gene: .
abundance: .
v_gene: TRBV5-1

CDR3aa: CASSSRDSAYNEQFF
CDR3nt: TGTGCCAGTAGTTCCCGGGACAGCGCTTACAATGAGCAGTTCTTC
j_gene: TRBJ2-1
d_gene: TRBD1
abundance: .
v_gene: TRBV19

CDR3aa: CASSLVGTGQETQYF
CDR3nt: TGTGCCAGCAGCTTGGTGGGTACGGGCCAAGAGACCCAGTACTTC
j_gene: TRBJ2-5
d_gene: .
abundance: .
v_gene: TRBV7-9

CDR3aa: CASSLAIGGGSYNEQFF
CDR3nt: TGTGCCAGCAGCTTAGCCATCGGCGGGGGCTCCTACAATGAGCAGTTCTTC
j_gene: TRBJ2-1
d_gene: TRBD2
abundance: .
v_gene: TRBV7-9

CDR3aa: CASSLSIIEADTQYF
CDR3nt: TGTGCCAGCAGTTTATCGATAATAGAGGCAGATACGCAGTATTTT
j_gene: TRBJ2-3
d_gene: .
abundance: .
v_gene: TRBV27

CDR3aa: CASSWDRVDNEQFF
CDR3nt: TGCGCCAGCAGCTGGGACAGGGTGGACAATGAGCAGTTCTTC
j_gene: TRBJ2-1
d_gene: TRBD1
abundance: .
v_gene: TRBV5-1

CDR3aa: CASSYSGMNTEAFF
CDR3nt: TGTGCCAGTAGCTATTCGGGTATGAACACTGAAGCTTTCTTT
j_gene: TRBJ1-1
d_gene: .
abundance: .
v_gene: TRBV19

CDR3aa: CASSFGWSTEAFF
CDR3nt: TGTGCCAGCAGCTTTGGCTGGAGCACTGAAGCTTTCTTT
j_gene: TRBJ1-1
d_gene: .
abundance: few
v_gene: TRBV7-2

CDR3aa: CASGRTSGTSTDTQYF
CDR3nt: TGTGCTAGTGGTCGGACTAGCGGAACTAGCACAGATACGCAGTATTTT
j_gene: TRBJ2-3
d_gene: TRBD2
abundance: once
v_gene: TRBV12-5